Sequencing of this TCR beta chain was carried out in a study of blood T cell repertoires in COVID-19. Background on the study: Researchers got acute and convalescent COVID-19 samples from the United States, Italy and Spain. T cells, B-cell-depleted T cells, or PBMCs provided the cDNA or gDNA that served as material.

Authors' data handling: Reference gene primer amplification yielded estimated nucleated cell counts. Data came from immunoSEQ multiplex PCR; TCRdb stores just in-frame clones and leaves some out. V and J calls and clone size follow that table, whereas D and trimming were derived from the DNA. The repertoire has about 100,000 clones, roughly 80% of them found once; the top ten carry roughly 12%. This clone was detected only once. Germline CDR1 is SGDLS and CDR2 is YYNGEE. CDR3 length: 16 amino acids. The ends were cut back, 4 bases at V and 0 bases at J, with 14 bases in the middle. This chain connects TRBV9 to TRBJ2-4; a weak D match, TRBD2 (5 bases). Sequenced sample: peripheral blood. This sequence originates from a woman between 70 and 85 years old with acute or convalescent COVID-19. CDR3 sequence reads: CASSPQEAVAKNIQYF. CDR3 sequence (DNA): TGTGCCAGCAGCCCCCAGGAGGCGGTAGCCAAAAACATTCAGTACTTC.